This T cell receptor beta chain stems from a study of blood T cell repertoires in COVID-19. Study at large: PBMCs, B-cell-depleted T cells, or T cells were the source of the cDNA or gDNA that made up the material.

Those enrolled in Seattle joined during active infection and were followed longitudinally afterward. V shed 0 bases and J shed 3 bases, with 10 bases lying between them. Germline loops: CDR1 SGDLS, CDR2 YYNGEE. The CDR3 has 15 amino acids. Original analysis: The assay estimated nucleated cells by amplifying reference gene primers. TCRdb's copy holds only in-frame clones and misses some; the assay was immunoSEQ multiplex PCR. Clone size and the V and J calls come from that table; the DNA yielded D and trimming. Of some 360,000 clones detected, approximately 89% appear once; the ten largest clones hold approximately 2.5%.

Sequencing was carried out using peripheral blood. The receptor comes from a woman aged 55-69 years with COVID-19, enrolled during active disease. This chain joins TRBV9 and TRBJ2-1, with D tentatively TRBD2 (5 bases). The CDR3 region is CASSVAGLDYNEQFF. The CDR3 DNA follows: TGTGCCAGCAGCGTAGCAGGACTGGACTACAATGAGCAGTTCTTC.